One sample yielded the 19 T cell receptor beta chains listed below, sequenced in a study of long-term antiretroviral therapy in people with HIV. Running of the v3.0 immunoSEQ assay took place at survey level. This table comes from immunoSEQ multiplex PCR, and its TCRdb copy is limited to in-frame clones, with some not included. The sample has around 18,000 clones; around 89% are singletons. The starting material was unsorted PBMCs, obtained 4.2 years after starting antiretroviral therapy. The receptors were sampled from a man aged 45-60 years with HIV.

This rearrangement joins TRBV27 to TRBJ2-1, with TRBD2 as a possible D gene (7 bases). The CDR3 runs 15 residues. Per the germline V gene, CDR1 is MNHEY and CDR2 is SMNVEV (reference sequence). V was trimmed by 5 bases and J by 6 bases, leaving 17 bases between them. This CDR3 is CASSITGGGGNEQFF. The CDR3 nucleotides read TGTGCCAGCAGTATCACGGGGGGCGGTGGCAATGAGCAGTTCTTC.

The rearrangement uses TRBV7-9 and TRBJ2-2, with 8 bases lining up with TRBD1. This CDR3 is built from 16 residues. Germline loops: CDR1 SEHNR, CDR2 FQNEAQ (reference sequence). V trimming: 5 bases; J trimming: 1 base; junction bases outside the gene matches: 6. CDR3 DNA sequence: TGTGCCAGCAGCACCTCAGGGGGCGAGAACACCGGGGAGCTGTTTTTT. Amino acids: CASSTSGGENTGELFF.

This chain uses TRBV19 with TRBJ1-5; TRBD1 aligns across 10 bases. V trimming: 2 bases; J trimming: 6 bases; junction bases outside the gene matches: 4. The germline V gene encodes CDR1 LNHDA and CDR2 SQIVND (reference sequence). The length of the CDR3 is 15 residues. The CDR3 protein is CASSISGQGFQPQHF. The CDR3 bases are TGTGCCAGTAGTATATCGGGACAGGGGTTTCAGCCCCAGCATTTT.

The chain uses TRBV7-2 and TRBJ1-5; perhaps TRBD1 as D (6 bases). CDR1 SGHTA and CDR2 FQGNSA come from the germline V gene. Trimming cost V 1 base and J 2 bases, with 9 bases left between them. The CDR3 has 15 amino acids. The CDR3 sequence is CASSLVAGGNQPQHF. The CDR3 DNA is TGTGCCAGCAGCTTAGTGGCAGGGGGCAATCAGCCCCAGCATTTT.

This clone turned up a few times. CDR3 in amino acids: CASKWSPNTGELFF. The CDR3 bases are TGTGCCAGTAAGTGGTCACCGAACACCGGGGAGCTGTTTTTT. This chain joins TRBV19 and TRBJ2-2, with D unclear. CDR1 and CDR2 (germline): LNHDA, SQIVND (reference sequence). The CDR3 extends over 14 amino acids. The V end was cut by 7 bases, the J end by 0 bases, with 9 bases between. Full variable domain (remainder filled in from reference TRBV19 and TRBJ2-2): DGGITQSPKYLFRKEGQNVTLSCEQNLNHDAMYWYRQDPGQGLRLIYYSQIVNDFQKGDIAEGYSVSREKKESFPLTVTSAQKNPTAFYLCASKWSPNTGELFFGEGSRLTVL.

The rearrangement uses TRBV5-8 and TRBJ1-6; TRBD1 aligns across 9 bases. Trimming cost V 1 base and J 7 bases; bases outside gene matches: 3. Per germline, CDR1 SGHTS and CDR2 YDEGEE. This CDR3 spans 15 amino acids. CDR3 sequence (DNA): TGTGCCAGCAGCTTGCTCGGGACAGGGAATTCACCCCTCCACTTT. It is translated as CASSLLGTGNSPLHF.

The chain couples TRBV27 to TRBJ2-7; D gene unclear. V lost 0 bases, J lost 4 bases, and 10 bases lay in between. CDR3 length equals 14 residues. CDR1 and CDR2 (germline): MNHEY, SMNVEV (reference sequence). The CDR3 DNA sequence: TGTGCCAGCAGTTTATCGAGACCACCTTACGAGCAGTACTTC. Translating gives CASSLSRPPYEQYF.

A word on this clone: An end of the junction does not agree with germline; a read error may underlie this. The chain combines TRBV5-1 with TRBJ1-5, with D perhaps matching TRBD1 (6 bases). Germline V gene data show CDR1 as SGHRS and CDR2 as YFSETQ. The CDR3 spans 13 residues. The CDR3 DNA sequence: TGCGCCAGCAGATTGGACAGCGGGCAGCCCCAGCATTTT. Translated, it gives CASRLDSGQPQHF.

The rearrangement links TRBV19 to TRBJ2-7; TRBD1 is a possible D gene (6 bases). The CDR3 loop spans 14 amino acids. V lost 4 bases and J 3 bases, leaving 13 bases between the germline ends. CDR1 LNHDA and CDR2 SQIVND come from the germline V gene (reference sequence). The CDR3 DNA sequence: TGTGCCAGTAGTAGCTCCGGACAGATCTACGAGCAGTACTTC. Translated, it gives CASSSSGQIYEQYF. The complete variable domain, with remaining parts taken from reference TRBV19 and TRBJ2-7, reads DGGITQSPKYLFRKEGQNVTLSCEQNLNHDAMYWYRQDPGQGLRLIYYSQIVNDFQKGDIAEGYSVSREKKESFPLTVTSAQKNPTAFYLCASSSSGQIYEQYFGPGTRLTVT.

The J gene is TRBJ1-2, the V gene TRBV7-3; D gene ambiguous. This CDR3 spans 11 amino acids. Germline lookup yields CDR1 SGHTA and CDR2 FQGTGA. V lost 4 bases and J lost 6, with 6 bases in between. The CDR3 sequence: CASSSGNGYTF. As DNA, the CDR3 is TGTGCCAGCAGCTCGGGGAATGGCTACACCTTC.

The rearrangement joins TRBV25-1 to TRBJ2-2, with 8 bases aligning to TRBD1. Per the germline V gene, CDR1 is MGHDK and CDR2 is SYGVNS. V shed 0 bases, J shed 6 bases, and the junction held 3 bases outside the gene matches. The CDR3 runs to 15 residues. CDR3 DNA: TGTGCCAGCAGTGAATATCAGGGGGCAGCCGGGGAGCTGTTTTTT. It is translated as CASSEYQGAAGELFF.

The V call is TRBV6-1, the J call TRBJ2-2, with D tentatively TRBD1 or TRBD2 (5 bases each). Germline loops: CDR1 MNHNS, CDR2 SASEGT. The CDR3 runs 14 residues. With 0 bases removed from V and 5 bases from J, the gap between germline ends came to 7 bases. The DNA of the CDR3 is TGTGCCAGCAGTGAAGCGGGGGTGACCGGGGAGCTGTTTTTT. It encodes CASSEAGVTGELFF.

This chain joins TRBV15 and TRBJ1-5, with D uncertain. Trimming took off 1 base at V and 0 bases at J, with 10 bases between the two ends. CDR1 is LNHNV, CDR2 YYDKDF, per germline (reference sequence). The CDR3 length is 16 residues. CDR3 region: CATSRGGEFSNQPQHF. The DNA for the CDR3 is TGTGCCACCAGCAGAGGGGGAGAATTTAGCAATCAGCCCCAGCATTTT.

V gene TRBV4-1 combines with J gene TRBJ1-1; tentative D call: TRBD1 (6 bases). CDR1 and CDR2 from the germline V gene are MGHRA and YSYEKL. V lost 0 bases, J lost 3 bases, and 17 bases lay in between. The CDR3 runs 17 residues. The CDR3 DNA reads TGCGCCAGCAGCCAAGATGGCGGGGGGCCCTGGGACACTGAAGCTTTCTTT. The encoded protein is CASSQDGGGPWDTEAFF.

The gene calls are TRBV6-4 and TRBJ2-3; TRBD2 agrees at 10 bases. CDR3 length equals 15 residues. J lost 2 bases, V lost 8 bases, and 7 bases had no gene match. Germline CDR1 reads MRHNA; CDR2 reads SNTAGT. The CDR3 region is CASDNSGGFTDTQYF. CDR3 DNA sequence: TGTGCCAGCGACAATAGCGGGGGGTTCACAGATACGCAGTATTTT.

The V call is TRBV6-5, the J call TRBJ2-6; D is unclear. The V end was cut by 5 bases, the J end by 0 bases, with 5 bases between. The germline gives CDR1 MNHEY, CDR2 SVGAGI. CDR3 length equals 14 residues. CDR3 in amino acids: CASSLDSGANVLTF. In nucleotides, the CDR3 is TGTGCCAGCAGTCTGGACTCTGGGGCCAACGTCCTGACTTTC.

J is TRBJ1-2 and V is TRBV10-2; 11 nucleotides align to TRBD1. The CDR3 loop spans 15 amino acids. V shed 6 bases and J 2 bases; nucleotides not matched to a gene: 5. Germline values: CDR1 WSHSY, CDR2 SAAADI. The CDR3 DNA reads TGCGCCAGCAGCCCCGGACAGGGGGCGAACTATGGCTACACCTTC. Translated, it gives CASSPGQGANYGYTF.

The rearrangement joins TRBV6-5 to TRBJ2-2, with TRBD1 matching 9 bases. Germline V lookup: CDR1 MNHEY, CDR2 SVGAGI. Trimming removed 5 bases from V and 5 bases from J; junction bases left unmatched: 6. The CDR3 has 15 amino acids. The CDR3 nucleotides are TGTGCCAGCAGTCAAGGGACAGGGAGGACCGGGGAGCTGTTTTTT. This codes for CASSQGTGRTGELFF.

This chain uses TRBV23-1 with TRBJ2-3; 7 bases match TRBD1. TRBV23-1 is recorded as an ORF, its role being uncertain. CDR3 length equals 15 residues. Trimming took 2 bases from V and 4 from J; bases not matched to a gene: 6. The CDR3 DNA follows: TGCGCCAGCAGTCAAACAGGGGCAGCGGCAGATACGCAGTATTTT. This codes for CASSQTGAAADTQYF.